The 5 T cell receptor beta chains listed next were all sequenced from one sample in a study of OX40 agonist ivuxolimab in advanced cancers. The data were produced by immunoSEQ multiplex PCR, yet TCRdb's version contains in-frame clones alone and is incomplete. The repertoire holds 40,000 to 45,000 clones, with around 87% as singletons. Sample: CD4+ or CD8+ T cells sorted from blood, taken in a trial of the OX40 agonist ivuxolimab. Receptors originate from an adult with an advanced solid tumor such as melanoma, head and neck, liver or kidney cancer.

This chain joins TRBV11-3 and TRBJ1-5; D remains unclear. Between the trimmed V and J ends, which lost 5 bases and 4 bases, there was a span of 6 bases. The germline CDR1 and CDR2 sequences are SGHNT and YENEEA. The CDR3 has 12 residues. The CDR3 loop reads CASSDPNQPQHF. The CDR3 DNA is TGTGCCAGCAGCGACCCGAATCAGCCCCAGCATTTT. Based on the CDR3 plus reference TRBV11-3 and TRBJ1-5, the full variable domain is EAGVVQSPRYKIIEKKQPVAFWCNPISGHNTLYWYLQNLGQGPELLIRYENEEAVDDSQLPKDRFSAERLKGVDSTLKIQPAELGDSAVYLCASSDPNQPQHFGDGTRLSIL.

In its sample, this clone was seen once. The V gene is TRBV28, the J gene TRBJ1-2, with TRBD1 as a possible D gene (5 bases). Between the trimmed V and J ends, which lost 7 bases and 4 bases, there was a span of 10 bases. The CDR3 has 12 amino acids. Per germline, CDR1 MDHEN and CDR2 SYDVKM. The DNA for the CDR3 is TGTGCCAGCAAGCCAGGGATCTATGGCTACACCTTC. The encoded protein is CASKPGIYGYTF.

J is TRBJ2-5 and V is TRBV11-2; D possibly corresponds to TRBD2 (6 bases). This CDR3 contains 12 residues. V lost 6 bases, J lost 13 bases, and 18 bases lay in between. Germline loops: CDR1 SGHAT, CDR2 FQNNGV. The CDR3 is CASRATGTGMYF. The CDR3, as DNA: TGTGCCAGCAGGGCCACCGGGACTGGGATGTACTTC.

The table lists this clone with a count of one. This sequence joins TRBV29-1 and TRBJ2-2, with D tentatively TRBD2 (6 bases). V was trimmed by 3 bases and J by 5 bases, leaving 10 bases between them. This CDR3 is built from 13 residues. CDR1 and CDR2 from the germline V gene are SQVTM and ANQGSEA. The CDR3 DNA reads TGCAGCGTTGATGGTCTAGCGACCGGGGAGCTGTTTTTT. Amino acid sequence: CSVDGLATGELFF.

The J gene is TRBJ2-5, the V gene TRBV5-5; D is perhaps TRBD2 (5 bases). Trimming removed 1 base from V and 10 bases from J, with 11 bases in between. Germline V gene data show CDR1 as SGHKS and CDR2 as YYEKEE (reference sequence). The CDR3 runs 12 residues. The CDR3 loop is CASSLTGNNQYF. CDR3 nucleotide sequence: TGTGCCAGCAGCTTGACCGGGAACAACCAGTACTTC.